The rows below give T cell receptor beta chains drawn from one sample of a study of cytomegalovirus exposure and HLA in healthy donors. Some clones are missing from TCRdb's copy, which holds only in-frame ones; the method was immunoSEQ multiplex PCR. Of some 20,000 clones detected, around 80% appear once; the ten largest clones hold over 20%. Sequencing input: PBMCs. The source of these receptors is a human donor in good health. Both conserved end residues are part of each CDR3. Fields, in order: J gene, D gene, V gene, clone size, CDR3 protein, CDR3 DNA. D genes are given only for firm matches. Clone size is not always given. Where it is, it says once, few, many or a class for expanded clones.

TRBJ2-5	.	TRBV28	.	CASRENNQETQYF	TGTGCCAGCAGGGAGAATAACCAAGAGACCCAGTACTTC
TRBJ1-2	TRBD1	TRBV13	.	CASSWRTGANYGYTF	TGTGCCAGCAGCTGGCGGACAGGAGCTAACTATGGCTACACCTTC
TRBJ1-1	TRBD1	TRBV27	.	CASSFGDRGKNTEAFF	TGTGCCAGCAGTTTCGGGGACAGGGGGAAGAACACTGAAGCTTTCTTT
TRBJ2-5	TRBD1	TRBV7-2	few	CASTPTGVGETQYF	TGTGCCAGCACCCCGACAGGGGTGGGGGAGACCCAGTACTTC
TRBJ2-4	TRBD1	TRBV4-1	.	CASSSTGIQAKNIQYF	TGCGCCAGCAGCTCGACAGGGATTCAAGCCAAAAACATTCAGTACTTC
TRBJ2-5	TRBD2	TRBV4-3	.	CASSQDSALAGVGGVETQYF	TGCGCCAGCAGCCAAGATAGTGCGCTAGCGGGGGTAGGAGGTGTTGAGACCCAGTACTTC
TRBJ2-5	.	TRBV2	.	CASSEVGRETQYF	TGTGCCAGCAGTGAAGTGGGGAGGGAGACCCAGTACTTC
TRBJ2-4	.	TRBV21-1	.	CASLAPLGIQYF	TGTGCCAGTCTAGCGCCCTTAGGCATTCAGTACTTC
TRBJ1-3	.	TRBV11-2	.	CASSFPGESRNTIYF	TGTGCCAGCAGCTTCCCCGGGGAAAGTAGAAACACCATATATTTT
TRBJ2-5	.	TRBV6-5	.	CASSYVKETQYF	TGTGCCAGCAGTTATGTCAAAGAGACCCAGTACTTC
TRBJ1-1	TRBD1	TRBV10-2	.	CASSELRQGEAFF	TGCGCCAGCAGTGAGTTACGACAGGGCGAAGCTTTCTTT
TRBJ2-2	.	TRBV2	.	CATRDTSNTGELFF	TGTGCCACCCGGGACACCTCGAACACCGGGGAGCTGTTTTTT
TRBJ2-1	TRBD2	TRBV6-1	.	CASSEYPSGRASYEQFF	TGTGCCAGCAGTGAATACCCGAGCGGGAGGGCATCCTATGAGCAGTTCTTC
TRBJ1-2	TRBD1	TRBV6-5	.	CAIRPGQHTYGYTF	TGTGCCATCCGACCGGGACAGCACACGTATGGCTACACCTTC
TRBJ1-6	.	TRBV9	.	CASSVNHRNSPLHF	TGTGCCAGCAGCGTAAATCACCGGAATTCACCCCTCCACTTT
TRBJ2-7	.	TRBV18	.	CASSAGTTVYEQYF	TGTGCCAGCTCAGCCGGGACAACCGTCTACGAGCAGTACTTC
TRBJ1-2	.	TRBV9	.	CASRPGRWRGGYPF	TGTGCCAGCAGACCGGGACGCTGGAGGGGAGGCTACCCCTTC
TRBJ2-7	.	TRBV20-1	.	CSAEGSYEQYF	TGCAGTGCTGAGGGCTCCTACGAGCAGTACTTC
TRBJ1-1	TRBD1	TRBV5-1	.	CASSLWGQGMNTEAFF	TGCGCCAGCAGCTTGTGGGGACAGGGGATGAACACTGAAGCTTTCTTT
TRBJ2-1	TRBD2	TRBV7-6	.	CASSGTSREQFF	TGTGCCAGCAGCGGGACTAGCCGGGAGCAGTTCTTC
TRBJ2-5	.	TRBV18	.	CASSPRVGGETQYF	TGTGCCAGCTCCCCCAGGGTAGGAGGGGAGACCCAGTACTTC
TRBJ2-5	TRBD2	TRBV5-4	.	CASSQAGVGQETQYF	TGTGCCAGCAGCCAAGCGGGAGTCGGCCAAGAGACCCAGTACTTC
TRBJ1-1	TRBD1	TRBV27	.	CASTFSGTVNTEAFF	TGTGCCAGCACTTTCTCCGGGACAGTGAACACTGAAGCTTTCTTT
TRBJ2-1	TRBD2	TRBV7-2	.	CASSYRTSFYNEQFF	TGTGCCAGCAGCTACCGGACTAGTTTCTACAATGAGCAGTTCTTC
TRBJ1-4	.	TRBV6-5	few	CASSWSLEGEKLFF	TGTGCCAGCAGTTGGTCACTCGAGGGTGAAAAACTGTTTTTT
TRBJ1-2	TRBD1	TRBV7-2	.	CASSFYRGGYTF	TGTGCCAGCAGCTTCTACAGGGGTGGCTACACCTTC
TRBJ2-4	TRBD2	TRBV4-1	.	CASSQEVGLAGGLAKNIQYF	TGCGCCAGCAGCCAAGAAGTAGGACTAGCGGGAGGACTAGCCAAAAACATTCAGTACTTC
TRBJ1-2	.	TRBV11-2	.	CASRRTLGRVGGYTF	TGTGCCAGCAGGCGTACCCTCGGGAGGGTGGGGGGCTACACCTTC
TRBJ1-4	TRBD1	TRBV9	.	CASSATSRGAVNEKLFF	TGTGCCAGCAGCGCAACCTCCAGGGGGGCCGTCAATGAAAAACTGTTTTTT
TRBJ2-5	TRBD1	TRBV4-2	.	CASSQLNRGSGETQYF	TGTGCCAGCAGCCAACTTAACAGGGGCTCGGGAGAGACCCAGTACTTC
TRBJ1-5	TRBD1	TRBV12-5	.	CASGTGTGGVKPQHF	TGTGCTAGTGGTACCGGGACAGGGGGCGTGAAGCCCCAGCATTTT
TRBJ2-2	.	TRBV7-8	.	CASSYALGGNTGELFF	TGTGCCAGCAGCTACGCGTTGGGGGGAAACACCGGGGAGCTGTTTTTT
TRBJ1-2	.	TRBV4-1	.	CASSQNPPQGSYYGYTF	TGCGCCAGCAGCCAAAACCCCCCCCAGGGTAGTTACTATGGCTACACCTTC
TRBJ1-4	.	TRBV7-2	once	CASSLGLREFNEKLFF	TGTGCCAGCAGCTTAGGCCTCCGCGAGTTTAATGAAAAACTGTTTTTT
TRBJ1-1	.	TRBV7-2	.	CASSFLTEAFF	TGTGCCAGCAGCTTTTTAACTGAAGCTTTCTTT
TRBJ1-2	.	TRBV29-1	.	CSVDTQGNYGYTF	TGCAGCGTTGATACGCAGGGGAACTATGGCTACACCTTC
TRBJ2-4	.	TRBV5-6	.	CASSLGGGMVKNIQYF	TGTGCCAGCAGCTTGGGTGGGGGGATGGTCAAAAACATTCAGTACTTC
TRBJ2-7	TRBD2	TRBV7-9	.	CASSPGTSAMSSYEQYF	TGTGCCAGCAGCCCCGGGACTAGCGCGATGAGCTCCTACGAGCAGTACTTC
TRBJ2-1	.	TRBV4-2	.	CASSQDTTGSSYNEQFF	TGTGCCAGCAGCCAAGATACAACAGGGAGCTCCTACAATGAGCAGTTCTTC
TRBJ2-7	.	TRBV6-1	.	CASSEQQWSYEQYF	TGTGCCAGCAGTGAACAACAGTGGTCCTACGAGCAGTACTTC
TRBJ2-5	TRBD1	TRBV13	.	CASSEQGVLRETQYF	TGTGCCAGCAGCGAGCAGGGGGTTCTCCGGGAGACCCAGTACTTC
TRBJ2-1	TRBD2	TRBV6-4	.	CASSERLAANEQFF	TGTGCCAGCAGTGAGCGGCTAGCGGCAAATGAGCAGTTCTTC
TRBJ1-2	.	TRBV6-5	.	CASSSSGANYGYTF	TGTGCCAGCAGTTCTTCAGGGGCGAACTATGGCTACACCTTC
TRBJ2-7	TRBD1	TRBV7-2	.	CASSLEQGGYEQYF	TGTGCCAGCAGCTTAGAACAGGGGGGCTACGAGCAGTACTTC
TRBJ2-2	TRBD2	TRBV10-1	.	CASSEGLAGPYTGELFF	TGCGCCAGCAGTGAGGGCCTAGCGGGACCCTACACCGGGGAGCTGTTTTTT
TRBJ1-2	.	TRBV4-2	once	CASSQTEGTYGYTF	TGTGCCAGCAGCCAAACCGAGGGAACCTATGGCTACACCTTC
TRBJ2-2	.	TRBV19	.	CASRTQGGGERELFF	TGTGCCAGTAGAACACAGGGAGGGGGTGAAAGGGAGCTGTTTTTT
TRBJ2-7	TRBD2	TRBV4-2	once	CASSPLGGSSYEQYF	TGTGCCAGCAGCCCCCTGGGGGGGAGCTCCTACGAGCAGTACTTC
TRBJ1-2	TRBD1	TRBV19	.	CASSMGTGTNYGYTF	TGTGCCAGTAGTATGGGGACAGGGACTAACTATGGCTACACCTTC